Ten or more counts support the clone carrying this TCR beta chain. No antigen is known for it. This specimen comes from a study of spatial heterogeneity in lung cancer. Study background: The library had UMIs, and each TCR and UMI pair averaged more than ten raw reads.

Broader study findings: Ubiquitous expanded tumor TCRs were observed in blood more at resection than follow-up.

The time point denotes: sample taken at primary tumor resection. No cell sorting; template was whole RNA from tumor, lung tissue or PBMC. The donors comprised about 69 untreated early-stage non-small cell lung cancer patients. Each TCR cDNA molecule carried a unique molecular identifier. MiXCR, applied by TCRdb to the 5' RACE reads, yields one record per CDR3 protein. The table lists approximately 47,000 distinct CDR3 sequences, 7.6% of them singletons. The V gene's germline CDR1 is LGHDT and CDR2 YNNKEL (reference sequence). The CDR3 loop spans 14 amino acids. With 0 bases removed from V and 1 base from J, the gap between germline ends came to 5 bases.

The TCR originated in a female donor with early-stage non-small cell lung cancer. This specimen was PBMCs, taken at surgery. The chain employs TRBV3-1 and TRBJ2-3; D not certain. The CDR3 protein is CASSQDQRTDTQYF. CDR3 bases: TGTGCCAGCAGCCAAGATCAGCGCACAGATACGCAGTATTTT.